Listed below are T cell receptor beta chains from one sample, sequenced in a study of T cells after yellow fever vaccination. TCRdb recomputed calls from the 5' RACE reads with MiXCR, one row per CDR3 protein. This table holds hundreds of thousands of distinct CDR3 sequences, around an eighth found once. Sequencing used PBMCs, obtained on the day of the yellow fever booster vaccination. These receptors all come from a man younger than 45 who received the YFV17D yellow fever vaccine. The CDR3 runs from the conserved cysteine through the conserved F or W. D genes are given only for firm matches. Expanded clones get a size class; other rows say once, few or many, or leave the size out.

>TRBD2|TRBJ2-3|TRBV12-3/TRBV12-4|NA|18
CASSRNRGTSGRSDTQYF
TGTGCCAGCAGTCGCAACCGAGGGACTAGCGGGAGGTCAGATACGCAGTATTTT
>TRBD2|TRBJ2-1|TRBV7-2|many|16
CASSSWTSGTYNEQFF
TGTGCCAGCAGCTCCTGGACTAGCGGCACCTACAATGAGCAGTTCTTC
>TRBD2|TRBJ2-7|TRBV20-1|NA|15
CSALKVAGAPHEQYF
TGCAGTGCTCTTAAAGTAGCGGGAGCCCCCCACGAGCAGTACTTC
>NA|TRBJ2-1|TRBV29-1|NA|15
CSVESDRSSYNEQFF
TGCAGCGTTGAATCTGATCGTAGCTCCTACAATGAGCAGTTCTTC
>TRBD1|TRBJ1-1|TRBV28|few|19
CASSSGTGGVGTSNTEAFF
TGTGCCAGCAGTTCCGGGACAGGGGGCGTTGGGACTTCGAACACTGAAGCTTTCTTT
>NA|TRBJ2-7|TRBV6-2/TRBV6-3|few|14
CASSYEEQVNEQYF
TGTGCCAGCAGTTATGAGGAACAGGTCAACGAGCAGTACTTC
>NA|TRBJ2-5|TRBV3-1|NA|12
CASSHLQETQYF
TGTGCCAGCAGCCATTTACAAGAGACCCAGTACTTC
>TRBD2|TRBJ2-1|TRBV6-1|few|14
CASRPGLAGVEQFF
TGTGCCAGCAGACCGGGACTAGCGGGAGTAGAGCAGTTCTTC
>NA|TRBJ2-5|TRBV7-2|NA|13
CASKFGAGETQYF
TGTGCCAGCAAATTTGGAGCGGGCGAGACCCAGTACTTC
>NA|TRBJ1-1|TRBV5-1|many|13
CASSLMGATEAFF
TGCGCCAGCAGCTTGATGGGAGCCACTGAAGCTTTCTTT
>NA|TRBJ2-3|TRBV19|NA|15
CASSPLKGGTDTQYF
TGTGCCAGTAGTCCCCTAAAGGGTGGCACAGATACGCAGTATTTT
>NA|TRBJ1-5|TRBV5-1|NA|13
CASSLDGVQPQHF
TGCGCCAGCAGCTTGGATGGGGTTCAGCCCCAGCATTTT
>TRBD1|TRBJ1-2|TRBV20-1|many|13
CSAEDRANYGYTF
TGCAGTGCAGAAGACAGGGCTAACTATGGCTACACCTTC
>NA|TRBJ2-1|TRBV9|few|19
CASSDRDNLNESSYNEQFF
TGTGCCAGCAGCGACCGGGACAACCTTAATGAGAGCTCCTACAATGAGCAGTTCTTC
>NA|TRBJ1-1|TRBV7-6|few|15
CASSLGESGGTEAFF
TGTGCCAGCAGCTTAGGCGAATCGGGAGGAACTGAAGCTTTCTTT
>NA|TRBJ2-1|TRBV7-2|NA|14
CASSQGGTVATEFF
TGTGCCAGCAGCCAGGGGGGTACAGTGGCGACCGAGTTCTTC
>TRBD1|TRBJ2-1|TRBV20-1|few|13
CSQGGQGQNEQFF
TGCAGCCAGGGAGGACAGGGGCAAAATGAGCAGTTCTTC
>TRBD2|TRBJ2-1|TRBV7-2|many|15
CASSESSGRRNEQFF
TGTGCCAGCAGCGAATCTAGCGGGAGGAGGAATGAGCAGTTCTTC
>TRBD1|TRBJ2-7|TRBV9|once|14
CASSPGQDYYEQYF
TGTGCCAGCTCGCCGGGACAGGACTACTACGAGCAGTACTTC
>TRBD1|TRBJ1-2|TRBV29-1|few|15
CSVEHRDSTLYGYTF
TGCAGCGTTGAGCATAGGGACAGTACCCTCTATGGCTACACCTTC
>NA|TRBJ2-1|TRBV12-3/TRBV12-4|few|12
CASSPSSLEQFF
TGTGCCAGCAGTCCGTCTAGTCTTGAGCAGTTCTTC
>TRBD2|TRBJ2-7|TRBV4-3|few|18
CASSQEWGGVTISYEQYF
TGCGCCAGCAGCCAAGAATGGGGAGGGGTTACTATCTCCTACGAGCAGTACTTC
>NA|TRBJ1-2|TRBV4-3|NA|15
CASSQDTGRSYGYTF
TGCGCCAGCAGCCAAGATACCGGCAGGTCTTATGGCTACACCTTC
>NA|TRBJ2-1|TRBV7-2|NA|10
CASGRNEQFF
TGTGCCAGCGGGAGGAATGAGCAGTTCTTC
>NA|TRBJ2-5|TRBV7-6|many|14
CASSSWTGQETQYF
TGTGCCAGCAGCTCTTGGACGGGTCAAGAGACCCAGTACTTC
>NA|TRBJ2-7|TRBV6-5|many|14
CASSYNTGSYEQYF
TGTGCCAGCAGTTACAACACGGGGTCCTACGAGCAGTACTTC
>TRBD2|TRBJ2-1|TRBV18|NA|17
CASSSNYGEGSPNEQFF
TGTGCCAGCTCGTCCAACTACGGGGAGGGCAGTCCTAATGAGCAGTTCTTC
>NA|TRBJ1-1|TRBV12-3/TRBV12-4|few|15
CASSLTSTGLTEAFF
TGTGCCAGCAGTTTAACCTCGACAGGACTCACTGAAGCTTTCTTT
>TRBD2|TRBJ2-3|TRBV7-2|NA|13
CASTSGMPDTQYF
TGTGCCTCGACTAGCGGCATGCCTGATACGCAGTATTTT
>NA|TRBJ2-3|TRBV29-1|few|11
CSVRWTDTQYF
TGCAGCGTTCGTTGGACCGATACGCAGTATTTT
>NA|TRBJ1-1|TRBV5-6|NA|14
CASSFGQPNTEAFF
TGTGCCAGCAGCTTCGGGCAGCCTAACACTGAAGCTTTCTTT
>NA|TRBJ2-7|TRBV5-5|few|15
CASSLGPRATYEQYF
TGTGCCAGCAGCTTGGGACCACGGGCCACCTACGAGCAGTACTTC
>NA|TRBJ2-7|TRBV6-2/TRBV6-3|few|13
CASSYYHSYEQYF
TGTGCCAGCAGTTACTACCACTCCTACGAGCAGTACTTC
>NA|TRBJ2-6|TRBV29-1|many|13
CSVVPFGANVLTF
TGCAGCGTTGTCCCCTTTGGGGCCAACGTCCTGACTTTC
>TRBD2|TRBJ2-2|TRBV3-1|many|15
CASSHSSGRPGELFF
TGTGCCAGCAGCCACTCTAGCGGGAGGCCCGGGGAGCTGTTTTTT
>NA|TRBJ2-7|TRBV30|few|13
CAWSAGWSYEQYF
TGTGCCTGGAGTGCGGGTTGGTCCTACGAGCAGTACTTC
>NA|TRBJ2-4|TRBV19|few|14
CASSRDRFKNIQYF
TGTGCCAGTAGTCGTGACAGGTTCAAAAACATTCAGTACTTC
>TRBD2|TRBJ2-7|TRBV20-1|NA|16
CSATEDWTSGPGEQYF
TGCAGTGCCACCGAAGATTGGACTAGCGGCCCTGGAGAGCAGTACTTC
>NA|TRBJ2-5|TRBV20-1|NA|13
CSARMAGRETQYF
TGCAGTGCTAGAATGGCGGGGAGAGAGACCCAGTACTTC
>NA|TRBJ2-1|TRBV12-3/TRBV12-4|few|15
CASRPKSGTYNEQFF
TGTGCCAGCAGGCCAAAAAGCGGGACATACAATGAGCAGTTCTTC
>TRBD1|TRBJ2-5|TRBV5-5|NA|15
CASSPTGGLLGTQYF
TGTGCCAGCAGCCCTACAGGGGGCCTACTGGGGACCCAGTACTTC
>TRBD2|TRBJ2-6|TRBV11-2|NA|21
CASSLLKGQLADSSGANVLTF
TGTGCCAGCAGCCTCCTCAAGGGTCAACTAGCGGACTCCTCTGGGGCCAACGTCCTGACTTTC
>NA|TRBJ2-1|TRBV12-3/TRBV12-4|few|16
CASSSSGHSSYNEQFF
TGTGCCAGCAGTTCCTCGGGACACAGCTCCTACAATGAGCAGTTCTTC
>TRBD1|TRBJ2-7|TRBV7-3|NA|13
CASSLGTGQEQYF
TGTGCCAGCAGCCTTGGGACAGGCCAAGAGCAGTACTTC
>NA|TRBJ1-2|TRBV5-1|many|14
CASSFQSTDYGYTF
TGCGCCAGCAGCTTCCAAAGCACAGACTATGGCTACACCTTC
>NA|TRBJ2-1|TRBV20-1|few|11
CSTTSSNEQFF
TGCAGTACGACTAGTTCCAATGAGCAGTTCTTC
>NA|TRBJ2-7|TRBV5-1|few|13
CASSFGQGNEQYF
TGCGCCAGCAGCTTCGGGCAGGGGAACGAGCAGTACTTC
>NA|TRBJ1-1|TRBV12-3/TRBV12-4|few|13
CASNFRPNTEAFF
TGTGCCAGCAATTTTAGACCGAACACTGAAGCTTTCTTT
>NA|TRBJ2-4|TRBV12-3/TRBV12-4|few|17
CASSLNGQTLAKNIQYF
TGTGCCAGCAGTTTAAATGGCCAGACCCTAGCCAAAAACATTCAGTACTTC
>NA|TRBJ2-7|TRBV7-6|few|12
CASSSRLHEQYF
TGTGCCAGCAGCTCACGACTCCACGAGCAGTACTTC
>NA|TRBJ2-1|TRBV7-9|NA|15
CASSLASGRDNEQFF
TGTGCCAGCAGCTTAGCTAGCGGTAGGGACAATGAGCAGTTCTTC
>NA|TRBJ2-1|TRBV5-1|NA|12
CASSPGTWKQFF
TGCGCCAGCAGCCCCGGAACTTGGAAGCAGTTCTTC
>NA|TRBJ2-5|TRBV20-1|few|14
CSARGSGGGETQYF
TGCAGTGCTAGAGGCTCAGGGGGAGGGGAGACCCAGTACTTC
>TRBD2|TRBJ2-2|TRBV5-1|NA|16
CASSLGGRPNTGELFF
TGCGCCAGCAGCTTGGGCGGGAGGCCTAACACCGGGGAGCTGTTTTTT
>NA|TRBJ2-7|TRBV3-1|NA|16
CASSQDRGGASVEQYF
TGTGCCAGCAGCCAAGATCGCGGGGGCGCGTCGGTCGAGCAGTACTTC